Here is one T cell receptor (beta chain) with its context. This sample was included in a study of blood T cell repertoires in COVID-19. Background on the study: The analysed material was cDNA or gDNA that came from T cells, B-cell-depleted T cells, or PBMCs.

After removal of 1 base from V and 4 bases from J, the junction contained 1 base not matched to a gene. From germline, CDR1 is GTSNPN and CDR2 SVGIG (reference sequence). The CDR3 length is 12 residues. Original analysis: Reference gene primer amplification gave estimated nucleated cell counts. The repertoire was sequenced with immunoSEQ multiplex PCR; TCRdb's copy has only in-frame clones and lacks some. From that table come the V and J calls and clone size; the DNA was used to work out D and trimming. This sample has hundreds of thousands of clones, with 83% found just once. This sequence was found in a woman aged 45-60 years with acute or convalescent COVID-19. The rearrangement uses TRBV30 and TRBJ2-7; TRBD1 matches 7 bases. Sequencing used peripheral blood. The CDR3 coding sequence is TGTGCCTGGAGTGGGGACAGATACGAGCAGTACTTC. Protein product: CAWSGDRYEQYF.